This passage covers 11 T cell receptor beta chains from one sample sequenced in a study of PD-1 and CTLA-4 blockade in melanoma. Assay: immunoSEQ multiplex PCR; the TCRdb copy retains only in-frame clones and omits some. The sample lists around 29,000 clones, roughly 89% seen once, with approximately 8.5% in the top ten. The specimen was CD8+ T cells from peripheral blood, collected before anti-PD-1 treatment. The receptors were gathered from a human donor with melanoma.

The chain employs TRBV28 and TRBJ2-7; unclear D gene. CDR3 size: 12 residues. Germline V gene lookup returns CDR1 MDHEN and CDR2 SYDVKM. V was cut by 8 bases and J by 3 bases, with 11 bases left in between. The CDR3 sequence: CASRRANYEQYF. The CDR3 DNA sequence: TGTGCCAGCCGCCGGGCGAACTACGAGCAGTACTTC. The entire variable domain, with the rest obtained from reference TRBV28 and TRBJ2-7, is as follows: DVKVTQSSRYLVKRTGEKVFLECVQDMDHENMFWYRQDPGLGLRLIYFSYDVKMKEKGDIPEGYSVSREKKERFSLILESASTNQTSMYLCASRRANYEQYFGPGTRLTVT.

The chain is built from TRBV18 and TRBJ2-1; TRBD2 matches 8 bases. Germline V gives CDR1 KGHSH, CDR2 LQKENI. The CDR3 extends over 15 amino acids. V lost 0 bases and J lost 8; bases outside the gene matches: 6. CDR3 residues: CASSPPSGAWYEQFF. DNA for the CDR3: TGTGCCAGCTCACCACCTAGCGGGGCCTGGTATGAGCAGTTCTTC.

The CDR3 region has the DNA TGTGCCAGCAAGAGCTGGATAGGGATGGCAGATACGCAGTATTTT. This sequence encodes CASKSWIGMADTQYF. The J gene is TRBJ2-3, the V gene TRBV6-5; D is ambiguous. The V end was cut by 7 bases, the J end by 4 bases, with 18 bases between. In germline, CDR1 is MNHEY, CDR2 SVGAGI. CDR3 length equals 15 residues.

The chain combines TRBV9 with TRBJ2-5; tentatively, D is TRBD2 (6 bases). Trimming pared 2 bases from V and 4 bases from J, leaving 18 bases between. The CDR3 sequence is 16 residues long. Germline CDR1 SGDLS, CDR2 YYNGEE. This CDR3 is CASSVGGLSSSETQYF. In nucleotides, the CDR3 is TGTGCCAGCAGCGTGGGGGGTCTCAGTAGTTCAGAGACCCAGTACTTC.

The V gene is TRBV6-5, the J gene TRBJ2-7, with D possibly TRBD1 on 6 matching bases. The CDR3 is 13 residues long. Germline-derived CDR1 and CDR2 are MNHEY and SVGAGI. The V and J ends lost 8 bases and 7 bases respectively, with 18 bases between them. Here the CDR3 reads CASGERAGDEQYF. DNA of the CDR3: TGTGCCAGCGGCGAAAGGGCAGGGGATGAGCAGTACTTC.

The V and J genes are TRBV14 and TRBJ2-7, with a tentative D call TRBD1 (6 bases). Deletions cut 0 bases from V and 3 bases from J, with 15 bases between. This CDR3 contains 16 residues. In germline, CDR1 is SGHDN, CDR2 FVKESK. The CDR3 is CASSQDIIGQNYEQYF. The CDR3 region has the DNA TGTGCCAGCAGCCAAGATATCATTGGACAGAACTACGAGCAGTACTTC. Full variable domain (missing parts from reference TRBV14 and TRBJ2-7): EAGVTQFPSHSVIEKGQTVTLRCDPISGHDNLYWYRRVMGKEIKFLLHFVKESKQDESGMPNNRFLAERTGGTYSTLKVQPAELEDSGVYFCASSQDIIGQNYEQYFGPGTRLTVT.

The chain combines TRBV24-1 with TRBJ2-7; tentatively, D is TRBD2 (5 bases). CDR3 length: 13 amino acids. The germline V and J ends were trimmed by 3 bases and 6 bases, with 11 bases remaining between them. The germline gives CDR1 KGHDR, CDR2 SFDVKD. CDR3 protein: CATSDPTSSEQYF. The CDR3 coding sequence is TGTGCCACCAGTGATCCTACTAGTTCCGAGCAGTACTTC.

This rearrangement joins TRBV6-1 to TRBJ2-1, with 15 bases aligning to TRBD2. Trimming took 4 bases from V and 1 from J; bases not matched to a gene: 8. Germline V CDR1 and CDR2: MNHNS, SASEGT. The CDR3 loop spans 19 amino acids. CDR3 in DNA: TGTGCCAGCAGTGCCGCCGGGACTAGCGGGGGGACGTCCTACAATGAGCAGTTCTTC. Translation: CASSAAGTSGGTSYNEQFF.

The CDR3 here is CAWTPDGVGEKLFF. In nucleotides, the CDR3 is TGTGCCTGGACGCCGGACGGGGTGGGTGAAAAACTGTTTTTT. The chain employs TRBV30 and TRBJ1-4, with D hard to call. Germline V gene lookup returns CDR1 GTSNPN and CDR2 SVGIG (reference sequence). V shed 4 bases and J shed 7 bases, with 16 bases lying between them. The CDR3 runs 14 residues.

This clone has only one observation. The chain has TRBV5-1 and TRBJ2-3; D is undetermined. The germline gives CDR1 SGHRS, CDR2 YFSETQ. The CDR3 has 15 residues. Trimming left V 4 bases short and J 2 bases short, with 14 bases between. CDR3 DNA: TGCGCCAGCAGCGCAGACCGATCGCCCACAGATACGCAGTATTTT. It encodes CASSADRSPTDTQYF.

This clone was observed a few times. The V gene is TRBV4-1, the J gene TRBJ2-2; D perhaps matches TRBD1 (6 bases). Germline loops: CDR1 MGHRA, CDR2 YSYEKL. There are 14 residues in the CDR3. Deletions cut 3 bases from V and 6 bases from J, with 11 bases between. The chain's CDR3 is CASSQTGLAGELFF. CDR3 nucleotide sequence: TGCGCCAGCAGCCAGACAGGATTAGCCGGGGAGCTGTTTTTT.